This TCR beta chain is from a study of blood T cell repertoires in COVID-19 (TCRdb year 2020). Notes on the research overall: Collaborator samples came from the United States, Italy and Spain and covered acute and convalescent phases of COVID-19. The prospective study material was composed of cDNA or gDNA derived from T cells, B-cell-depleted T cells, or PBMCs. Subjects who had been exposed to COVID-19, were actively infected with it, or had recovered from it provided the deeply sampled blood TCRbeta repertoires that made up the dataset. The repertoires were released in a freely available public database meant as a resource for research on the immune response to SARS-CoV-2. Samples came from the ongoing ImmuneRACE study (first 160 participants) plus 1,254 subjects from 6 global collaborators. The sample metadata nearly always contained a de-identified subject ID, COVID-19 status, age in years and sex. HLA class I and class II types, where available, came from metadata supplied by the sample provider rather than from assay-based typing. General conclusions and limits of the study: How much clinical and demographic metadata was included differed by source and by participant, and the metadata was provided uncurated.

Enrolling through a virtual design, the prospective study's participants ranged in age from roughly 18 to 90 years and lived across more than 20 United States geographic areas. Cohort assignment in the prospective study relied on participant-reported clinical history from a screening survey and a study questionnaire. Exposed participants had been in contact, within 2 weeks of entering the study, with a person who had a PCR-confirmed or clinician-diagnosed case of COVID-19. Mobile phlebotomists in the prospective study collected whole blood, serum and a nasopharyngeal or oropharyngeal swab from every participant. Participants in the prospective study had the option to provide additional blood draws and questionnaires over an approximately 2-month period. Prospective study blood samples were shipped either frozen or at room temperature before DNA extraction. CDR1 and CDR2 were assigned from the germline V gene as SNHLY and FYNNEI. V trim: 6 bases; J trim: 8 bases; unmatched bases: 11. From cysteine to phenylalanine, the CDR3 is 14 amino acids long. The only DNA kept is the CDR3, 42 bases in frame from the first base.

Worth noting for this clone: It has no known antigen specificity. No per-base quality is available; no much larger clone lies one base away.

TCRbeta CDR3 regions were amplified from genomic DNA by means of the immunoSEQ Assay, a bias-controlled multiplex PCR. On the authors' methods: Nucleated cell counts per sample were estimated from amplification of reference gene primers within the assay. To quantify the absolute abundance of each unique TCRbeta CDR3 rearrangement, sequence reads were collapsed and filtered. Productive Simpson clonality was computed per sample as the square root of Simpson's diversity index over productive rearrangements. TCRdb took this table from immuneACCESS and kept in-frame rearrangements with V and J called. Such tables lack part of the clones; where checked against another copy, unresolved V genes explain under half of the gap, and the rest is unexplained. From that table come the V and J calls and clone size; the DNA was used to work out D and trimming. For this sample there are around 200,000 clones; less than 90% appear just once. The ten top clones hold roughly 4.9% of the sample.

Recombination joined TRBV2 with TRBJ1-2; the junction holds 8 bases that match TRBD1. Sequencing used PBMCs or T cells enriched from blood (not recorded which). The receptor was derived from a woman between 25 and 40 years old who had been exposed to COVID-19. The sequence in DNA is TGTGCCAGCAGGGGAGCCCAGGGGGCAAGCGGCTACACCTTC. Translated, this gives CASRGAQGASGYTF. When the CDR3 is completed using the reference TRBV2 and TRBJ1-2 genes on either side, the full variable domain is EPEVTQTPSHQVTQMGQEVILRCVPISNHLYFYWYRQILGQKVEFLVSFYNNEISEKSEIFDDQFSVERPDGSNFTLKIRSTKLEDSAMYFCASRGAQGASGYTFGSGTRLTVV.